The 15 T cell receptor beta chains below all came from one sample that was sequenced in a study of technical replicates of blood from several donors. Generated by immunoSEQ multiplex PCR, the TCRdb table keeps only in-frame clones and is missing some. The table records under 55,000 clones, roughly 95% of them present only once. Sample: T cells isolated from PBMCs. Source of these receptors: a human donor in good health.

The rearrangement links TRBV19 to TRBJ2-2, with D maybe TRBD2 (6 bases). Germline assignment: CDR1 LNHDA and CDR2 SQIVND (reference sequence). The CDR3 has 14 residues. Trimming took off 9 bases at V and 3 bases at J, with 14 bases between the two ends. CDR3 amino acids: CASQEGLYTGELFF. CDR3 bases: TGTGCCAGCCAGGAGGGACTCTACACCGGGGAGCTGTTTTTT.

This chain uses TRBV6-4 with TRBJ2-7; TRBD2 aligns across 10 bases. The CDR3 runs to 13 residues. The J segment lost 3 bases and the V segment lost 9 bases, leaving 5 bases of the junction unmatched. In germline, CDR1 is MRHNA, CDR2 SNTAGT. CDR3 nucleotides: TGTGCCAGTTGGACTAGCGGCCACTACGAGCAGTACTTC. It is translated as CASWTSGHYEQYF.

The chain combines TRBV10-1 with TRBJ2-1; 13 positions match TRBD2. Trimming removed 8 bases from V and 0 bases from J; junction bases left unmatched: 4. The CDR3 totals 16 residues. CDR1 is WNHNN, CDR2 SYGVQD, per germline (reference sequence). Written as DNA, the CDR3 is TGCGCCAGCGCGTGGACTAGCGGGAGCTCCTACAATGAGCAGTTCTTC. Protein sequence: CASAWTSGSSYNEQFF.

This clone was found once. The gene calls are TRBV7-2 and TRBJ1-2, with 9 nucleotides matching TRBD1. V was pared by 5 bases and J by 5 bases, with 3 bases of the junction left unmatched. Germline loops: CDR1 SGHTA, CDR2 FQGNSA. This CDR3 has 13 residues. The DNA for the CDR3 is TGTGCCAGCAGCCTCGACAGGGGGTATGGCTACACCTTC. Protein: CASSLDRGYGYTF.

The chain employs TRBV7-2 and TRBJ1-1; possible D gene TRBD1, 5 bases. The CDR3 runs to 15 residues. Looked up from germline, CDR1 is SGHTA and CDR2 is FQGNSA. Trimming pared 5 bases from V and 5 bases from J, leaving 18 bases between. The CDR3 DNA reads as TGTGCCAGCAGCCCTCATCACGGGGGTAAAACTGAAGCTTTCTTT. It specifies CASSPHHGGKTEAFF. The full variable domain, completed using reference TRBV7-2 and TRBJ1-1, is GAGVSQSPSNKVTEKGKDVELRCDPISGHTALYWYRQSLGQGLEFLIYFQGNSAPDKSGLPSDRFSAERTGGSVSTLTIQRTQQEDSAVYLCASSPHHGGKTEAFFGQGTRLTVV.

CDR3 coding DNA: TGTGCCAGCAGCGACCGGCAGGGGAGATACGAGCAGTACTTC. Protein product: CASSDRQGRYEQYF. The chain links TRBV9 to TRBJ2-7; a weak D match, TRBD1 (6 bases). CDR1 and CDR2 (germline): SGDLS, YYNGEE. Between the trimmed V and J ends, which lost 3 bases and 4 bases, there was a span of 14 bases. This CDR3 comprises 14 residues.

The CDR3 coding sequence is TGTGCCAGCAGCAAAGCATGGGAGGGGCGAGAGACCCAGTACTTC. Its protein product is CASSKAWEGRETQYF. The chain employs TRBV21-1 and TRBJ2-5; the listed D gene, TRBD2, was not tested against the DNA. TRBV21-1 is labeled a pseudogene. The CDR3 runs to 15 residues.

The V call is TRBV29-1, the J call TRBJ2-7, with D tentatively TRBD2 (7 bases). V lost 7 bases and J 3 bases, leaving 19 bases between the germline ends. Germline loops: CDR1 SQVTM, CDR2 ANQGSEA. The CDR3 contains 14 residues. This chain's CDR3 is CSAWGGGFGYEQYF. For the CDR3, the DNA is TGCAGCGCCTGGGGGGGCGGTTTCGGCTACGAGCAGTACTTC.

CDR3 nucleotides: TGCACCAGCAGCCAAGATCGGACTAGCGGGAGGAACAATGAGCAGTTCTTC. Translation gives CTSSQDRTSGRNNEQFF. The V call is TRBV1, the J call TRBJ2-1; the D call TRBD2 from the table was never checked on the DNA. TRBV1 has pseudogene status. The CDR3 totals 17 residues.

The V gene is TRBV11-2, the J gene TRBJ2-7; a weak D match, TRBD2 (5 bases). The V end lost 3 bases, the J end lost 4 bases, and 7 bases lay between the germline ends. The CDR3 contains 12 residues. Germline CDR1 reads SGHAT; CDR2 reads FQNNGV. This chain's CDR3 is CASSFGKYEQYF. As DNA, the CDR3 is TGTGCCAGCAGCTTCGGGAAATACGAGCAGTACTTC.

The V gene is TRBV10-3, the J gene TRBJ1-5, with D unresolved. Germline V gives CDR1 ENHRY, CDR2 SYGVKD. V lost 2 bases, J lost 3 bases, and 5 bases lay in between. The CDR3 extends over 13 amino acids. CDR3 protein: CAISEQSNQPQHF. As DNA, the CDR3 is TGTGCCATCAGTGAGCAGTCCAATCAGCCCCAGCATTTT.

The V call is TRBV5-1, the J call TRBJ2-5; 8 nucleotides line up with TRBD1. The CDR3 is 16 residues long. V dropped 4 bases and J dropped 7; count of bases not matched to a gene: 15. The germline gives CDR1 SGHRS, CDR2 YFSETQ. The CDR3 DNA reads TGCGCCAGCAGCATCTCCGGGACAGGCGAGGAAGCGACCCAGTACTTC. Translation: CASSISGTGEEATQYF.

V and J are TRBV18 and TRBJ2-2; D not resolved. The CDR3 has 15 amino acids. The germline V gene encodes CDR1 KGHSH and CDR2 LQKENI. Trimming stripped 5 bases from V and 3 bases from J, with 13 bases between. The CDR3 loop reads CASSITRPDTGELFF. The DNA of the CDR3 is TGTGCCAGCTCAATTACTCGCCCGGACACCGGGGAGCTGTTTTTT.

The chain combines TRBV7-2 with TRBJ1-4; no firm D call. This CDR3 contains 14 residues. Germline CDR1 is SGHTA and CDR2 is FQGNSA. Trimming pared 5 bases from V and 7 bases from J, leaving 14 bases between. CDR3 protein: CASSQGLAFEKLFF. The CDR3, as DNA: TGTGCCAGCAGCCAAGGGCTAGCGTTTGAAAAACTGTTTTTT.

The rearrangement links TRBV11-2 to TRBJ2-7, with 10 bases that match TRBD1. Germline V gene sequence: CDR1 SGHAT, CDR2 FQNNGV. This CDR3 spans 16 amino acids. After removal of 5 bases from V and 3 bases from J, the junction contained 10 bases not matched to a gene. This chain's CDR3 is CASSRRNGQGVYEQYF. The CDR3 DNA reads as TGTGCCAGCAGCAGAAGGAACGGACAGGGGGTCTACGAGCAGTACTTC.